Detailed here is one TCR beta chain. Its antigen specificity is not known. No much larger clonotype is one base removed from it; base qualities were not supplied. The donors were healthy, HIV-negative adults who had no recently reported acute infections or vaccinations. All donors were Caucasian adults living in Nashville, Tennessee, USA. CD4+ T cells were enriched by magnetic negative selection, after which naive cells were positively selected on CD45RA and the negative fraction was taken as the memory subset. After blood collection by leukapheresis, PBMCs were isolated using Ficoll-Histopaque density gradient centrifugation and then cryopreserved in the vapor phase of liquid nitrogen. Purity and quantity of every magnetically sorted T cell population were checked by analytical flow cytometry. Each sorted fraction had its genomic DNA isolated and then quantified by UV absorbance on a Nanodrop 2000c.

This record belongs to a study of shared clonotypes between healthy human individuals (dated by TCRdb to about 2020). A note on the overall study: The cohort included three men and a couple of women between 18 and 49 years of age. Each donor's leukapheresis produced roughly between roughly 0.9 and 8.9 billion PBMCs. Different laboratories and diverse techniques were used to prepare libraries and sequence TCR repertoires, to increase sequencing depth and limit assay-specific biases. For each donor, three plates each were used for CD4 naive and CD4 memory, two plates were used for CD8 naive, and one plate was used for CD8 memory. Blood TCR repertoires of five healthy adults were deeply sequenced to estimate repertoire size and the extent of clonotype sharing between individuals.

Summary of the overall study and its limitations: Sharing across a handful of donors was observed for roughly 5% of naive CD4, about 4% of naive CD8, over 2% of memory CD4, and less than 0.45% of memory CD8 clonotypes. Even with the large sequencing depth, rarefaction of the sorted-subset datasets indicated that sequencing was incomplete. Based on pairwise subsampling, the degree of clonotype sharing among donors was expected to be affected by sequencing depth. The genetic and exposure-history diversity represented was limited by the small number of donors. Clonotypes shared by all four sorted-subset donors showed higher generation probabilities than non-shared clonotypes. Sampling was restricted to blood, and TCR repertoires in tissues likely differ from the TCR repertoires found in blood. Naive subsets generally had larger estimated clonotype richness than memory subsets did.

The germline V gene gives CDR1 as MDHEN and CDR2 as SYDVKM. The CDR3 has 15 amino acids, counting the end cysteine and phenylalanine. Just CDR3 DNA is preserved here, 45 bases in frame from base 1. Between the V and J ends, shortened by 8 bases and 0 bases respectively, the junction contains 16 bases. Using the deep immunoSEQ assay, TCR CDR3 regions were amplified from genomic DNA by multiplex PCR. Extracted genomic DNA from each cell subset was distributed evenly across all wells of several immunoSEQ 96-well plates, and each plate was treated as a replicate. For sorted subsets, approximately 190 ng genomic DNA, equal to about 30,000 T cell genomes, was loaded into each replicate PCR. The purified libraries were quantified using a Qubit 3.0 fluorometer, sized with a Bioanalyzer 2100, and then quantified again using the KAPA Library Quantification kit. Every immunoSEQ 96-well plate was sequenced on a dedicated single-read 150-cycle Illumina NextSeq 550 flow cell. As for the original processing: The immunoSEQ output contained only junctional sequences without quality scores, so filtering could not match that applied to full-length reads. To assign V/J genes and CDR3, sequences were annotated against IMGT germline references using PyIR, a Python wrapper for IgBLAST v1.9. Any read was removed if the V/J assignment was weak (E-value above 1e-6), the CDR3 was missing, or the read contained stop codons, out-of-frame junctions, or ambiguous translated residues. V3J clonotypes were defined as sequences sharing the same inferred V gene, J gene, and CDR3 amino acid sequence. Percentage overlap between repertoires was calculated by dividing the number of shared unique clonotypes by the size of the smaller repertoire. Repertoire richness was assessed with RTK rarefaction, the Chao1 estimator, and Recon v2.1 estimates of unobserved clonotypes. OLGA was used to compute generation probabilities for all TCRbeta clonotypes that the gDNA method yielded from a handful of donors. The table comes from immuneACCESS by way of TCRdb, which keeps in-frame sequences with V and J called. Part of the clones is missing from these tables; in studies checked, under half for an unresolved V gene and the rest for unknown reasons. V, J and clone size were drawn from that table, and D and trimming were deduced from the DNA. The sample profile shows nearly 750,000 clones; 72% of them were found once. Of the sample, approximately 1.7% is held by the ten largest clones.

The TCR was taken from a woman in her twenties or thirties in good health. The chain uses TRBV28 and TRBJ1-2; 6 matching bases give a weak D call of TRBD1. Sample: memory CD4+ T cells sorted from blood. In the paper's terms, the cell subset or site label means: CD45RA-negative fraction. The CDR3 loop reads CASGGTSGSNYGYTF. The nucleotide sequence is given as TGTGCCAGCGGCGGGACAAGTGGGTCTAACTATGGCTACACCTTC.